This entry lists 18 T cell receptor beta chains sequenced from one sample in a study of blood T cells in healthy people across ages (dated by TCRdb to the mid-2010s). Preparation of the library involved 5' RACE. The sequencer listed for this sample is Illumina HiSeq 2500. A second PCR of roughly 6 to 12 cycles was run with a J-beta primer mix and a sample-barcoded 5' primer. The public sequencing data were trimmed at Q25 with fastp and processed into clonotypes with MiXCR by TCRdb, which kept only in-frame beta chains. When rows share a CDR3 protein, they turn into one entry using the most common DNA and genes. The sample table contains about 1.6 million distinct CDR3 sequences; only one count was recorded for about 32% of them. The top ten clones comprise around 11% of the sample. The specimen sequenced was blood. The receptor source for this set is a woman in her twenties or thirties in good health.

J is TRBJ2-7 and V is TRBV6-2 or TRBV6-3; D is possibly TRBD2 (5 bases). Trimming pared 4 bases from V and 0 bases from J, leaving 13 bases between. The CDR3 has 15 residues. The germline V gene encodes CDR1 MNHEY and CDR2 SVGEGT. CDR3 protein: CASSFPGYPSYEQYF. The CDR3 DNA reads as TGTGCCAGCAGTTTCCCGGGGTATCCCTCCTACGAGCAGTACTTC.

This clonotype was recorded a few times. V gene TRBV4-1 combines with J gene TRBJ1-2, with TRBD1 as a possible D gene (5 bases). The CDR3 is 14 residues long. From germline, CDR1 is MGHRA and CDR2 YSYEKL. Trimming left V 2 bases short and J 7 bases short, with 14 bases between. The CDR3 protein is CASSQSWGLSGYTF. CDR3 DNA sequence: TGCGCCAGCAGCCAATCATGGGGGTTGAGTGGCTACACCTTC.

The CDR3 sequence is CASSFEQGGYGYTF. CDR3 nucleotides: TGTGCCAGCAGCTTCGAACAGGGAGGCTATGGCTACACCTTC. The chain carries TRBV5-6 and TRBJ1-2; perhaps TRBD1 as D (6 bases). The CDR3 covers 14 residues. V gave up 2 bases and J gave up 4 bases, with 12 bases separating them. Germline lookup yields CDR1 SGHDT and CDR2 YYEEEE. Based on the CDR3 plus reference TRBV5-6 and TRBJ1-2, the full variable domain is DAGVTQSPTHLIKTRGQQVTLRCSPKSGHDTVSWYQQALGQGPQFIFQYYEEEERQRGNFPDRFSGHQFPNYSSELNVNALLLGDSALYLCASSFEQGGYGYTFGSGTRLTVV.

The chain couples TRBV6-2 or TRBV6-3 to TRBJ2-7; TRBD2 matches at 10 bases. After removal of 7 bases from V and 7 bases from J, the junction contained 22 bases not matched to a gene. CDR3 length: 18 amino acids. The germline gives CDR1 MNHEY, CDR2 SVGEGT. DNA for the CDR3: TGTGCCAGCACCTCCCAGCGGTCTAGCGGGAGTCACAACAATGAGCAGTACTTC. Translated, it gives CASTSQRSSGSHNNEQYF.

The chain has TRBV10-3 and TRBJ1-2, with D maybe TRBD1 (6 bases). CDR1 is ENHRY and CDR2 is SYGVKD in the germline V gene. This CDR3 has 12 amino acids. V gave up 8 bases and J gave up 4 bases, with 11 bases separating them. In DNA, the CDR3 is TGTGCCATCGGTAAGGACAGCTATGGCTACACCTTC. This encodes CAIGKDSYGYTF.

This rearrangement joins TRBV6-1 to TRBJ2-7; D is undetermined. CDR1 and CDR2 from the germline V gene are MNHNS and SASEGT. V gave up 1 base and J gave up 2 bases, with 9 bases separating them. This CDR3 spans 14 amino acids. The DNA for the CDR3 is TGTGCCAGCAGTGAAGGGCTGGACCCCTACGAGCAGTACTTC. This codes for CASSEGLDPYEQYF.

This clonotype was picked up a small number of times. The chain employs TRBV5-1 and TRBJ2-5; D is perhaps TRBD2 (5 bases). V was pared by 3 bases and J by 4 bases, with 16 bases between. The CDR3 runs 15 residues. Germline CDR1 and CDR2: SGHRS and YFSETQ. The CDR3 protein is CASSSIAREGETQYF. The CDR3 DNA follows: TGCGCCAGCAGCTCGATAGCCCGAGAGGGAGAGACCCAGTACTTC.

The chain combines TRBV4-2 with TRBJ1-2, with 9 bases aligning to TRBD1. The CDR3 loop spans 15 amino acids. The V segment lost 6 bases and the J segment 2 bases; nucleotides outside the gene matches: 7. The germline V gene encodes CDR1 LGHNA and CDR2 YNFKEQ. CDR3 DNA sequence: TGTGCCAGCAGACTACAGGGGGCAGGGAACTATGGCTACACCTTC. Encoded protein: CASRLQGAGNYGYTF.

J is TRBJ2-3 and V is TRBV14; D is perhaps TRBD2 (6 bases). The CDR3 has 18 amino acids. The V and J ends lost 0 bases and 0 bases respectively, with 16 bases between them. Germline loops: CDR1 SGHDN, CDR2 FVKESK. The CDR3 protein is CASSQDLRAGPSTDTQYF. CDR3 bases: TGTGCCAGCAGCCAAGATCTCCGGGCGGGACCCAGCACAGATACGCAGTATTTT. Drawing the rest from reference TRBV14 and TRBJ2-3, the complete variable domain is EAGVTQFPSHSVIEKGQTVTLRCDPISGHDNLYWYRRVMGKEIKFLLHFVKESKQDESGMPNNRFLAERTGGTYSTLKVQPAELEDSGVYFCASSQDLRAGPSTDTQYFGPGTRLTVL.

The chain couples TRBV7-2 to TRBJ1-6, with a tentative D call TRBD1 (5 bases). The CDR3 extends over 15 amino acids. Trimming cost V 1 base and J 10 bases, with 14 bases left between them. Germline CDR1 SGHTA, CDR2 FQGNSA. CDR3 loop: CASSLDGGVNSPLHF. The CDR3 DNA follows: TGTGCCAGCAGCTTAGATGGAGGGGTCAACTCACCCCTCCACTTT.

The chain couples TRBV20-1 to TRBJ2-3, with D unresolved. This CDR3 is 17 amino acids long. V was cut by 0 bases and J by 0 bases, with 16 bases left in between. Germline values: CDR1 DFQATT, CDR2 SNEGSKA (reference sequence). The chain's CDR3 is CSARDLRTRLSTDTQYF. CDR3 DNA: TGCAGTGCTAGAGATCTACGTACAAGGCTTAGCACAGATACGCAGTATTTT.

Points on this clonotype: A read error may explain this, as a much larger clone is one base away. This chain connects TRBV7-2 to TRBJ1-5; D is ambiguous. This CDR3 has 12 amino acids. Germline-derived CDR1 and CDR2 are SGHTA and FQGNSA. The CDR3 nucleotides are TGTGCCAGCAGCTTTTTTAATCCGCCCCAGCATTTT. This codes for CASSFFNPPQHF.

There are a few counts of this clonotype. The genes are TRBV27 and TRBJ2-7, with 8 bases that match TRBD1. This CDR3 is built from 17 residues. Germline CDR1 and CDR2: MNHEY and SMNVEV (reference sequence). V lost 2 bases, J lost 2 bases, and 11 bases stayed unmatched. The CDR3 nucleotides are TGTGCCAGCAGTTTAAATTGGGGGGACAGGCTGACCTACGAGCAGTACTTC. Translation: CASSLNWGDRLTYEQYF.

This clonotype was detected only a few times. The rearrangement joins TRBV5-1 to TRBJ2-5, with TRBD1 matching over 10 bases. Germline V lookup: CDR1 SGHRS, CDR2 YFSETQ. V trimming: 5 bases; J trimming: 0 bases; junction bases outside the gene matches: 7. The CDR3 loop spans 16 amino acids. The CDR3 DNA sequence: TGCGCCAGCAGGGAGACAGGGGGCTGGAACCAAGAGACCCAGTACTTC. The encoded protein is CASRETGGWNQETQYF.

The chain joins TRBV5-1 to TRBJ2-3; maybe TRBD1 (5 bases). In germline, CDR1 is SGHRS, CDR2 YFSETQ. V gave up 4 bases and J gave up 0 bases, with 18 bases separating them. The CDR3 loop spans 17 amino acids. The CDR3 DNA sequence: TGCGCCAGCAGCACCTTTTCGACAGCCTCAAGCACAGATACGCAGTATTTT. Translation gives CASSTFSTASSTDTQYF.

On this clonotype itself: The germline gene is not matched at one end of the junction; a read error may be the cause. The chain combines TRBV12-3 or TRBV12-4 with TRBJ2-7; 12 bases align to TRBD1. This CDR3 spans 18 amino acids. Here the CDR3 reads CVSSFGDRGRSSSYEQYF. CDR3 bases: TGTGTCAGCAGTTTTGGGGACAGGGGGCGTTCAAGCTCCTACGAGCAGTACTTC.

The chain recombines TRBV12-3 or TRBV12-4 with TRBJ1-1; 9 bases map to TRBD1. V lost 3 bases to trimming and J lost 5 bases; unmatched junction nucleotides: 7. This CDR3 contains 15 residues. The CDR3 DNA follows: TGTGCCAGCAGTTTTAGGACAGGGGATCGAACTGAAGCTTTCTTT. It codes for CASSFRTGDRTEAFF.

The gene calls are TRBV7-9 and TRBJ2-5; 7 bases line up with TRBD1. This CDR3 region has 15 residues. Germline V gives CDR1 SEHNR, CDR2 FQNEAQ (reference sequence). The V and J ends lost 4 bases and 2 bases, in that order; junction bases with no gene match: 7. As DNA, the CDR3 is TGTGCCAGCAGCTCACCCTCGGACAGGCAAGAGACCCAGTACTTC. This gives the protein CASSSPSDRQETQYF.